Shown below are 22 T cell receptor beta chains from a single sample sequenced in a study of blood T cells in healthy people across ages. It was with a sample-barcoded 5' primer and a J-beta primer mix that a second PCR of roughly 6 to 11 cycles was run. TCRdb ran MiXCR on the 5' RACE reads and lists one entry per CDR3 protein. Here the sample spans 850,000 to 950,000 distinct CDR3 sequences, 25% to 30% being singletons. The specimen sequenced was blood. Every receptor here comes from an elderly woman in good health.

The V and J genes are TRBV18 and TRBJ1-1, with 7 bases identical to TRBD1. Losses at the gene ends were 3 bases for V and 6 bases for J; bases not matched to a gene: 7. The germline gives CDR1 KGHSH, CDR2 LQKENI. The CDR3 covers 14 residues. The CDR3 sequence is CASSPGQYRAEAFF. DNA for the CDR3: TGTGCCAGCTCACCGGGACAGTACCGGGCTGAAGCTTTCTTT.

Details on this clonotype: Given a much more abundant clone one base away, this may be a read error. The genes are TRBV30 and TRBJ2-5, with TRBD1 matching 10 bases. V shed 3 bases, J shed 11 bases, and the junction held 12 bases outside the gene matches. The CDR3 is 14 amino acids. The germline CDR1 and CDR2 sequences are GTSNPN and SVGIG (reference sequence). The CDR3 loop is CAWRGQGKGYKQYF. The CDR3 region has the DNA TGTGCCTGGAGGGGACAGGGGAAAGGCTACAAGCAGTACTTC.

At least ten counts were recorded for this clonotype. The rearrangement links TRBV5-1 to TRBJ2-3; 9 nucleotides align to TRBD1. The CDR3 has 15 residues. V trimming: 2 bases; J trimming: 5 bases; junction bases outside the gene matches: 6. Germline V lookup: CDR1 SGHRS, CDR2 YFSETQ. The chain's CDR3 is CASSLQGASLDTQYF. DNA of the CDR3: TGCGCCAGCAGCTTACAGGGGGCGAGTTTAGATACGCAGTATTTT.

For this clonotype: This sequence may be a read error, since a much larger clone differs from it by one base. CDR3 nucleotides: TGTGCCAGCAGCGAGGGACTAGCCCGGCGCGATGAGCAGTACTTC. Amino acid sequence: CASSEGLARRDEQYF. The V and J genes are TRBV5-5 and TRBJ2-5, with 9 bases identical to TRBD2. The germline V gene has CDR1 SGHKS and CDR2 YYEKEE (reference sequence). This CDR3 region has 15 residues. After removal of 4 bases from V and 11 bases from J, the junction contained 15 bases not matched to a gene.

The chain employs TRBV6-2 or TRBV6-3 and TRBJ1-5; a possible D gene is TRBD1 (5 bases). The CDR3 has 12 amino acids. Germline V lookup: CDR1 MNHEY, CDR2 SVGEGT. Trimming left V 5 bases short and J 9 bases short, with 11 bases between. CDR3 nucleotides: TGTGCCAGCAGTCCAGGGACGCGGCCCCAGCATTTT. Amino acids: CASSPGTRPQHF.

This clonotype was seen only once. One end of the junction varies from germline; a read error may be responsible. The CDR3 nucleotides read TGTGCCGGCAGGGCCGGGACGGGCGGTGGGGAGACCCAGTACTTC. It is translated as CAGRAGTGGGETQYF. V is TRBV2 and J is TRBJ2-5, with D tentatively TRBD1 or TRBD2 (5 bases each). This CDR3 contains 15 residues. Germline-derived CDR1 and CDR2 are SNHLY and FYNNEI.

There are many counts of this clonotype. The chain links TRBV2 to TRBJ2-3; the match to TRBD2 covers 12 bases. The CDR3 covers 16 residues. The V segment lost 5 bases and the J segment 5 bases; nucleotides outside the gene matches: 8. Germline-derived CDR1 and CDR2 are SNHLY and FYNNEI. The CDR3 bases are TGTGCCAGCAGTCGACTAGCGGGGGCGCTGAGAGATACGCAGTATTTT. Its translation: CASSRLAGALRDTQYF.

This clonotype has at least ten counts. The chain joins TRBV29-1 to TRBJ2-4, with D perhaps TRBD2 (5 bases). CDR3 length equals 12 residues. CDR1 is SQVTM and CDR2 is ANQGSEA in the germline V gene. V was cut by 7 bases and J by 1 base, with 8 bases left in between. In DNA form, the CDR3 reads TGCAGCGGGGGAGAGGCCAAAAACATTCAGTACTTC. This gives the protein CSGGEAKNIQYF.

This clonotype is a singleton in its sample. Possible read error: a much larger clone is one base away. The V and J genes are TRBV6-2 or TRBV6-3 and TRBJ1-2; 8 nucleotides align to TRBD1. The CDR3 sequence is 14 residues long. CDR1 is MNHEY and CDR2 is SVGEGT in the germline V gene. The CDR3 here is CASRAGGYGYGCTF. The CDR3 DNA reads TGTGCCAGCAGGGCAGGGGGCTACGGCTATGGCTGCACCTTC.

This clonotype was seen at least ten times. The chain combines TRBV5-1 with TRBJ2-3, with 8 bases lining up with TRBD2. Germline V gene sequence: CDR1 SGHRS, CDR2 YFSETQ. This CDR3 region has 15 residues. J lost 1 base, V lost 4 bases, and 5 bases had no gene match. The CDR3 reads CASSPGTRRTDTQYF. The CDR3 DNA reads TGCGCCAGCAGCCCCGGGACTAGACGCACAGATACGCAGTATTTT.

In its sample, this clonotype was seen many times. The chain is built from TRBV12-3 or TRBV12-4 and TRBJ1-2; D might be TRBD1 (5 bases). The CDR3 totals 14 residues. Trimming left V 4 bases short and J 5 bases short, with 14 bases between. This chain's CDR3 is CASSSGPGTYGYTF. The CDR3 DNA reads TGTGCCAGCAGTTCTGGCCCCGGGACTTATGGCTACACCTTC.

The chain uses TRBV7-9 and TRBJ1-6, with 8 bases identical to TRBD1. V lost 5 bases and J lost 6; bases outside the gene matches: 6. Germline V gene data show CDR1 as SEHNR and CDR2 as FQNEAQ (reference sequence). The CDR3 is 15 residues long. CDR3 sequence: CASSPAGQGNSPLHF. The CDR3 bases are TGTGCCAGCAGCCCAGCCGGACAGGGTAATTCACCCCTCCACTTT. The whole variable domain, filled in from reference TRBV7-9 and TRBJ1-6, reads DTGVSQNPRHKITKRGQNVTFRCDPISEHNRLYWYRQTLGQGPEFLTYFQNEAQLEKSRLLSDRFSAERPKGSFSTLEIQRTEQGDSAMYLCASSPAGQGNSPLHFGNGTRLTVT.

The V call is TRBV7-9, the J call TRBJ1-6, with unresolved D. The CDR3 totals 12 residues. The V gene lost 6 bases and the J gene lost 8 bases, with 8 bases spanning the gap. Germline assignment: CDR1 SEHNR and CDR2 FQNEAQ (reference sequence). The CDR3 here is CASSPEYSPLHF. DNA of the CDR3: TGTGCCAGCAGTCCAGAGTATTCACCCCTCCACTTT.

This clonotype was observed a few times. The V gene is TRBV20-1, the J gene TRBJ2-4; either TRBD1 or TRBD2 may supply D (5 bases each). V was pared by 2 bases and J by 11 bases, with 16 bases between. The germline V gene has CDR1 DFQATT and CDR2 SNEGSKA (reference sequence). The CDR3 sequence is 13 residues long. The CDR3 sequence is CSARKDPGTLQYF. In DNA form, the CDR3 reads TGCAGTGCTAGAAAGGATCCCGGGACCCTTCAGTACTTC.

There are many counts of this clonotype. The CDR3 is CASSPLPTSGFDEQFF. In DNA form, the CDR3 reads TGTGCCAGCAGCCCTCTTCCGACTAGCGGTTTCGATGAGCAGTTCTTC. The V and J genes are TRBV7-9 and TRBJ2-1, with 9 bases identical to TRBD2. Per germline, CDR1 SEHNR and CDR2 FQNEAQ (reference sequence). This CDR3 comprises 16 residues. V was pared by 5 bases and J by 8 bases, with 13 bases of the junction left unmatched.

As to this clonotype: It may be a read error: a sequence one base away is much more abundant. The CDR3 nucleotides read TGTGCCAGCAGGCTCCAGGGGGTGGCTGAAGCTTTCTTT. This codes for CASRLQGVAEAFF. The chain links TRBV12-3 or TRBV12-4 to TRBJ1-1, with 7 bases that match TRBD1. This CDR3 has 13 residues. Germline trimming cut 6 bases from V and 6 bases from J; bases unmatched to any gene: 7.

Notes on this clonotype: A much bigger clone sits one base away, suggesting this may be a read error. CDR3 protein: CASSPRRGLGGELFF. The CDR3, as DNA: TGTGCCAGCAGCCCTCGCAGGGGGCTTGGCGGGGAGCTGTTTTTT. The chain joins TRBV7-2 to TRBJ2-2, with 8 nucleotides matching TRBD1. The CDR3 is 15 residues long. After removal of 5 bases from V and 7 bases from J, the junction contained 9 bases not matched to a gene. CDR1 is SGHTA, CDR2 FQGNSA, per germline.

Many counts were recorded for this clonotype. The chain uses TRBV7-9 and TRBJ2-5; weak D call: TRBD1 (6 bases). CDR3 length: 15 residues. Looked up from germline, CDR1 is SEHNR and CDR2 is FQNEAQ (reference sequence). The V end was cut by 5 bases, the J end by 3 bases, with 16 bases between. The CDR3 DNA follows: TGTGCCAGCAGCGACCAACTACAGGGTAAAGAGACCCAGTACTTC. This translates into CASSDQLQGKETQYF.

This clonotype was seen at least ten times. The J gene is TRBJ1-6, the V gene TRBV27; D remains ambiguous. From germline, CDR1 is MNHEY and CDR2 SMNVEV (reference sequence). This CDR3 is built from 13 residues. Trimming pared 6 bases from V and 9 bases from J, leaving 12 bases between. CDR3 in amino acids: CASSPSLRSPLHF. DNA for the CDR3: TGTGCCAGCAGCCCCTCTTTGCGTTCACCCCTCCACTTT.

A remark on this clonotype: This may come from a read error, since a much larger clone is one base off. The rearrangement joins TRBV12-3 or TRBV12-4 to TRBJ2-5; no clear D gene. This CDR3 spans 14 amino acids. The CDR3 DNA sequence: TGTGCCGGCAGTTTAGGATGGGAAACAGAGACCCAGTACTTC. As protein: CAGSLGWETETQYF.

This clonotype has a handful of counts. The chain carries TRBV4-1 and TRBJ2-7; 9 positions agree with TRBD1. The CDR3 has 15 residues. CDR1 and CDR2 (germline): MGHRA, YSYEKL. The V segment lost 3 bases and the J segment 3 bases; nucleotides outside the gene matches: 6. As DNA, the CDR3 is TGCGCCAGCAGCCAGACGACAGGGGGTCTCTACGAGCAGTACTTC. This sequence encodes CASSQTTGGLYEQYF.

This clonotype was seen many times. V and J are TRBV20-1 and TRBJ2-3, with 9 positions matching TRBD2. CDR1 DFQATT and CDR2 SNEGSKA come from the germline V gene (reference sequence). The CDR3 runs to 14 residues. With 1 base clipped from V and 5 bases from J, the junction kept 4 bases outside the gene matches. The CDR3 DNA is TGCAGTGCTAGAGCGAGCGGGGGGTTAGATACGCAGTATTTT. Its translation is CSARASGGLDTQYF.